Presented here are 11 T cell receptor beta chains from one specimen sequenced in a study of blood T cell repertoires in COVID-19. Using immunoSEQ multiplex PCR, the repertoire was profiled, and TCRdb retains in-frame clones only, with some absent. The profile shows about 250,000 clones, 88% of them singletons. Source material: peripheral blood. The receptors were gathered from a woman under 40 with acute or convalescent COVID-19.

The genes are TRBV30 and TRBJ2-1; 10 bases line up with TRBD2. CDR3 length equals 15 residues. Per germline, CDR1 GTSNPN and CDR2 SVGIG (reference sequence). The junction had 3 bases not matched to a gene; V was cut back by 0 bases and J by 4 bases. The CDR3 region is CAWSVTSGVYNEQFF. The CDR3 DNA follows: TGTGCCTGGAGTGTAACTAGCGGGGTTTACAATGAGCAGTTCTTC. Combining the CDR3 with reference TRBV30 and TRBJ2-1 gives the whole variable domain SQTIHQWPATLVQPVGSPLSLECTVEGTSNPNLYWYRQAAGRGLQLLFYSVGIGQISSEVPQNLSASRPQDRQFILSSKKLLLSDSGFYLCAWSVTSGVYNEQFFGPGTRLTVL.

The chain recombines TRBV9 with TRBJ2-1; D unclear. Trimming took 0 bases from V and 6 from J, leaving 7 bases between them. Germline lookup yields CDR1 SGDLS and CDR2 YYNGEE. The CDR3 is made up of 13 amino acids. The CDR3 nucleotides are TGTGCCAGCAGCGTAGCCCCGGGCAATGAGCAGTTCTTC. Translation: CASSVAPGNEQFF.

This clone was detected a few times. The CDR3 loop reads CASRERVTGAFF. The CDR3 DNA is TGTGCCAGCAGGGAGAGGGTGACCGGGGCTTTCTTT. The genes are TRBV12-3 or TRBV12-4 and TRBJ1-1; D gene ambiguous. V shed 6 bases and J shed 11 bases, with 16 bases lying between them. CDR3 length: 12 amino acids.

This sequence joins TRBV7-2 and TRBJ2-1, with a weak D call TRBD2 (5 bases). Trimming shortened V by 3 bases and J by 6 bases, and 9 bases separated the two germline ends. This CDR3 contains 13 residues. Germline assignment: CDR1 SGHTA and CDR2 FQGNSA. CDR3 DNA sequence: TGTGCCAGCAGCTTCGGGCGGGTCAATGAGCAGTTCTTC. Its protein product is CASSFGRVNEQFF.

The gene calls are TRBV6-2 or TRBV6-3 and TRBJ1-5; D is uncertain. Germline assignment: CDR1 MNHEY and CDR2 SVGEGT. This CDR3 is built from 12 residues. Trimming took 2 bases from V and 7 from J, leaving 6 bases between them. CDR3 residues: CASSYRWQPQHF. The CDR3 nucleotides read TGTGCCAGCAGTTACCGGTGGCAGCCCCAGCATTTT.

The chain is built from TRBV5-1 and TRBJ2-1; 8 nucleotides line up with TRBD2. Germline V gene lookup returns CDR1 SGHRS and CDR2 YFSETQ. After removal of 3 bases from V and 8 bases from J, the junction contained 10 bases not matched to a gene. The length of the CDR3 is 15 residues. This chain's CDR3 is CASSWTSLEGDEQFF. CDR3 nucleotides: TGCGCCAGCAGCTGGACTAGCCTGGAGGGGGATGAGCAGTTCTTC.

J is TRBJ2-1 and V is TRBV5-1; 9 positions match TRBD2. Germline lookup yields CDR1 SGHRS and CDR2 YFSETQ. CDR3 size: 16 residues. J lost 0 bases, V lost 4 bases, and 5 bases had no gene match. The CDR3 nucleotides are TGCGCCAGCAGCCTTATTAGCGGGGGCTCCTACAATGAGCAGTTCTTC. Protein: CASSLISGGSYNEQFF.

This clone occurred once. This chain links TRBV6-4 with TRBJ1-3; unclear D gene. V lost 4 bases, J lost 2 bases, and 12 bases lay in between. The CDR3 contains 15 residues. The germline V gene has CDR1 MRHNA and CDR2 SNTAGT. The chain's CDR3 is CASSVNFEAGNTIYF. The CDR3, as DNA: TGTGCCAGCAGTGTTAATTTCGAGGCTGGAAACACCATATATTTT.

CDR3 DNA: TGTGCCGCGGGTTGGAACACTGAAGCTTTCTTT. Residues: CAAGWNTEAFF. The chain uses TRBV12-3 or TRBV12-4 and TRBJ1-1; D remains unclear. The CDR3 is made up of 11 amino acids. V gave up 11 bases and J gave up 1 base, with 8 bases separating them.

The rearrangement links TRBV27 to TRBJ1-6, with D possibly matching TRBD1 (5 bases). V gave up 4 bases and J gave up 4 bases, with 8 bases separating them. The length of the CDR3 is 14 residues. CDR1 and CDR2 from the germline V gene are MNHEY and SMNVEV (reference sequence). CDR3 region: CASSSRGYNSPLHF. The CDR3 coding sequence is TGTGCCAGCAGTTCGCGGGGGTATAATTCACCCCTCCACTTT.

The chain couples TRBV19 to TRBJ2-1; TRBD1 agrees at 9 bases. The CDR3 sequence is 15 residues long. Germline CDR1 is LNHDA and CDR2 is SQIVND (reference sequence). V gave up 7 bases and J gave up 8 bases; unmatched junction bases: 12. The CDR3, as DNA: TGTGCCAGTAACCGGATTGGACAGGGGTTGGATGAGCAGTTCTTC. It codes for CASNRIGQGLDEQFF.